The 10 T cell receptor beta chains below all came from one sample that was sequenced in a study of identical twins. MiXCR was run by TCRdb on the 5' RACE reads, yielding one entry per CDR3 protein. The table lists approximately 230,000 distinct CDR3 sequences, approximately 5.9% of them singletons. The data were also submitted as part of a second study, on T cells expressing NK-cell markers.

Sequenced input: CD8+ T cells sorted from blood. Receptors were obtained from a woman aged 18-29 years in good health.

This clonotype was found many times. The chain uses TRBV12-3 or TRBV12-4 and TRBJ2-7; TRBD2 is a possible D gene (5 bases). V lost 4 bases, J lost 9 bases, and 13 bases lay in between. The CDR3 loop spans 12 amino acids. CDR3 sequence (DNA): TGTGCCAGCAGTTCCCCTGGGGAGCCGCAGTACTTC. As protein: CASSSPGEPQYF.

This clonotype was picked up a small number of times. The chain employs TRBV20-1 and TRBJ2-7, with 9 bases lining up with TRBD1. The CDR3 is 13 residues long. V gave up 6 bases and J gave up 3 bases; unmatched junction bases: 6. Germline V gene data show CDR1 as DFQATT and CDR2 as SNEGSKA (reference sequence). The CDR3 DNA is TGCAGTGCGACAGGGGGAGAGGTCTACGAGCAGTACTTC. Protein: CSATGGEVYEQYF.

This chain uses TRBV10-2 with TRBJ1-1, with D hard to call. In germline, CDR1 is WSHSY, CDR2 SAAADI. V shed 3 bases and J shed 1 base, with 15 bases lying between them. The CDR3 is 16 amino acids. The CDR3 is CASSDASSGPNTEAFF. CDR3 bases: TGCGCCAGCAGTGACGCCTCTTCGGGCCCGAACACTGAAGCTTTCTTT.

In its sample, this clonotype was seen a few times. The V and J genes are TRBV5-6 and TRBJ2-1; 8 positions match TRBD1. This CDR3 region has 15 residues. Trimming took 3 bases from V and 6 from J; bases not matched to a gene: 8. Germline lookup yields CDR1 SGHDT and CDR2 YYEEEE. This chain's CDR3 is CASSSTGTGLNEQFF. Here the CDR3 DNA reads TGTGCCAGCAGCTCAACCGGGACAGGACTCAATGAGCAGTTCTTC.

The gene calls are TRBV4-3 and TRBJ2-1; D may be TRBD2 (5 bases). The V end lost 2 bases, the J end lost 13 bases, and 15 bases lay between the germline ends. Germline CDR1 is LGHNA and CDR2 is YSLEER. There are 13 residues in the CDR3. CDR3 loop: CASSQYRGFGQFF. The CDR3 DNA sequence: TGCGCCAGCAGCCAATATAGAGGGTTCGGTCAGTTCTTC.

The CDR3 here is CASSTGGVDYGYTF. Written as DNA, the CDR3 is TGTGCCAGCAGCACAGGCGGCGTTGACTATGGCTACACCTTC. This chain connects TRBV13 to TRBJ1-2; TRBD1 might be the D (5 bases). Germline CDR1 reads PRHDT; CDR2 reads FYEKMQ (reference sequence). The CDR3 loop spans 14 amino acids. V lost 5 bases to trimming and J lost 3 bases, with 13 bases between them.

Only a few counts were recorded for this clonotype. CDR3 residues: CASSLEVRYEQYF. The CDR3 coding sequence is TGTGCCAGCAGCTTAGAGGTCCGCTACGAGCAGTACTTC. V gene TRBV7-9 combines with J gene TRBJ2-7; D remains unclear. Per the germline V gene, CDR1 is SEHNR and CDR2 is FQNEAQ (reference sequence). Trimming removed 1 base at V and 3 bases at J, with 7 bases between. The CDR3 is 13 residues long.

The chain employs TRBV5-1 and TRBJ2-2, with D perhaps TRBD2 (5 bases). Germline lookup yields CDR1 SGHRS and CDR2 YFSETQ. Trimming removed 0 bases at V and 1 base at J, with 10 bases between. This CDR3 is built from 16 residues. CDR3 amino acids: CASSLEAELNTGELFF. CDR3 nucleotides: TGCGCCAGCAGCTTGGAAGCGGAGCTGAACACCGGGGAGCTGTTTTTT.

The chain has TRBV27 and TRBJ1-1; weak D call: TRBD1 (5 bases). This CDR3 contains 13 residues. V shed 5 bases and J shed 7 bases, with 14 bases lying between them. Germline CDR1 and CDR2: MNHEY and SMNVEV (reference sequence). Written as DNA, the CDR3 is TGTGCCAGCAGTCCCCCCGGGACGAATGAAGCTTTCTTT. It yields the protein CASSPPGTNEAFF.

The sample holds many counts of this clonotype. J is TRBJ2-2 and V is TRBV5-1; D not resolved. Trimming removed 0 bases from V and 1 base from J, with 10 bases in between. This CDR3 is 16 amino acids long. CDR1 SGHRS and CDR2 YFSETQ come from the germline V gene. Written as DNA, the CDR3 is TGCGCCAGCAGCTTGGAGGGCTGGTGGAACACCGGGGAGCTGTTTTTT. Its protein is CASSLEGWWNTGELFF.